Included here is one T cell receptor (beta chain) sequence, with context. This clone showed up just once. Its antigen is currently not known. One base away there is no much larger clone; base qualities are not given. From its cysteine to its phenylalanine, the CDR3 spans 17 amino acids. Left in the record is the CDR3 DNA by itself, 51 bases read in frame from the first base. As encoded in the germline V gene, CDR1 is SGHDT while CDR2 is YYEEEE. Deletion took 0 bases off V and 1 base off J, with a span of 16 bases between the germline ends. The source of the sample is a study of graft-versus-host responses after intestinal transplantation (dated by TCRdb to the early 2020s). Looking at the study overall: Recipients received multivisceral, liver-intestinal, or isolated intestinal transplants. Every recipient was given anti-thymocyte globulin induction, then maintenance tacrolimus and steroids for around three years. Bulk TCR-beta CDR3 sequencing was used to track graft-versus-host and host-versus-graft alloreactive T cell clones in the graft, circulation and bone marrow after intestinal transplantation. Alloreactive clones were identified by sequencing pre-transplant mixed lymphocyte reaction products and comparing these products with unstimulated pre-transplant donor and recipient T cells. The cohort enrolled about two dozen intestinal transplant recipients, one of whom was a retransplant, and 3 patients without pretransplant specimens were excluded. Donor T cell macrochimerism was defined as a peak of at least 4% donor T cells among recipient peripheral blood mononuclear cells. Rather than being sequenced by the commercial service, samples from a few later patients were sequenced in-house on an Illumina MiSeq and processed with MiXCR.

Points the paper makes about the study in general: Conclusions were limited by the relatively low number and heterogeneity of intestinal transplant patients. High GvH to HvG T cell clonal ratios were observed in the allografts of patients with donor T cell macrochimerism. GvH clones were found in recipient bone marrow, and some of the GvH clones appeared earlier in ileal mucosa or blood, which is consistent with an intestinal mucosal origin. Early after transplant, peak levels of circulating GvH clones were found to be associated with declines in HvG clones.

The library was obtained by the immunoSEQ multiplex PCR assay. For most patients, genomic DNA was isolated using the Qiagen DNeasy Blood and Tissue Kit and was shipped frozen to Adaptive Biotechnologies for TCR sequencing. For most patients, genomic DNA was subjected to high-throughput TCR-beta CDR3 sequencing by Adaptive Biotechnologies. Per the source publication's procedure: Adaptive's ImmunoSEQ software supplied the TCR sequencing data for 18 patients, while MiXCR and VDJtools were used to process a few other patients. CD4 versus CD8 sorting errors were corrected by removing sequences found in both subsets at a frequency ratio below 5:1. Because the origin of CDR3 nucleotide sequences shared between donor and recipient could not be assigned, those sequences were removed. At least 2-fold expansion over unstimulated cells and a minimum CFSE-low frequency of 0.002% (template counts) or 0.001% (read counts) were required for clones to be classified as alloreactive. Clones detected in sequenced pre-transplant spleen, lymph node, or MLR CFSE-low populations of the donor or recipient were defined as mappable. The cumulative frequency of alloreactive clones was calculated as a percentage of all sequences, weighted by copy number. In TCRdb, the immuneACCESS table is reduced to in-frame sequences with V and J assigned. These tables do not hold every clone; where another copy was compared, an unresolved V gene accounts for under half, and the others remain unexplained. The V and J calls and clone size were taken over from that table, and D and trimming were inferred from the DNA. This sample lists approximately 130,000 clones; around 94% were detected once. Around 0.15% of the sample comes from the top ten.

The time point tag for this specimen amounts to: cells obtained before transplantation from donor or recipient. CD3+CD4+ and CD3+CD8+ populations were FACS-sorted from unstimulated pre-transplant donor and recipient cells taken from spleen or lymph nodes. This chain is built from TRBV5-6 and TRBJ2-5; the D gene is tentatively TRBD1 or TRBD2, each matching 6 bases. The sample consisted of unstimulated CD4+ T cells sorted from spleen or lymph node cells, taken before intestinal transplant. This clonotype originated in a human donor who received an intestinal transplant. The CDR3 region has the sequence CASSLVKGGAFQETQYF. The sequence in DNA is TGTGCCAGCAGCTTGGTGAAGGGGGGAGCCTTCCAAGAGACCCAGTACTTC. Here the CDR3 is joined to the reference TRBV5-6 and TRBJ2-5 genes, and the full variable domain is: DAGVTQSPTHLIKTRGQQVTLRCSPKSGHDTVSWYQQALGQGPQFIFQYYEEEERQRGNFPDRFSGHQFPNYSSELNVNALLLGDSALYLCASSLVKGGAFQETQYFGPGTRLLVL.